The source of this T cell receptor beta chain is a study of cytomegalovirus exposure and HLA in healthy donors. General study results and limits: Most TCR sequences were rare, but some public TCRs occurred in many donors.

As concerns this clone: The target antigen is unknown.

The PCR had 60 Vbeta and 13 Jbeta primers. TCRdb's copy holds only in-frame clones and misses some; the assay was immunoSEQ multiplex PCR. The sample contains some 150,000 clones, over 65% of which appear only once. The V end lost 5 bases, the J end lost 5 bases, and 20 bases lay between the germline ends. From germline, CDR1 is LNHDA and CDR2 SQIVND (reference sequence). The CDR3 is 16 amino acids. Sequenced material: PBMCs. The chain carries TRBV19 and TRBJ2-3; D is possibly TRBD2 (7 bases). The origin of this receptor is a female donor in good health and CMV-seropositive. In DNA form, the CDR3 reads TGTGCCAGTAGTGCCAAGGGGGGGCGCGGGAAAGATACGCAGTATTTT. It translates to CASSAKGGRGKDTQYF.